These 16 T cell receptor beta chains came from one sample sequenced in a study of brain metastases from non-small cell lung cancer. Generated by immunoSEQ multiplex PCR, the TCRdb table keeps only in-frame clones and is missing some. The profile shows roughly 4,800 clones, 85% of them singletons. The sample consisted of primary lung tumor tissue. The receptors were sampled from a donor over 35 with non-small cell lung cancer.

This sequence joins TRBV5-1 and TRBJ2-7, with TRBD1 identical over 8 bases. The germline CDR1 and CDR2 sequences are SGHRS and YFSETQ. CDR3 length: 15 amino acids. The V gene end was trimmed by 3 bases and the J gene end by 5 bases; junction bases not matched to a gene: 10. CDR3 sequence: CASSWGDRMAHEQYF. Written as DNA, the CDR3 is TGCGCCAGCAGCTGGGGGGACAGGATGGCTCACGAGCAGTACTTC.

Concerning this clone: The junction departs from germline at one end; a sequencing error may be responsible. This sequence joins TRBV28 and TRBJ1-5; the D gene is possibly TRBD1 (5 bases). The CDR3 has 15 amino acids. The V gene's germline CDR1 is MDHEN and CDR2 SYDVKM. The CDR3 loop reads CASTLGGGYNQPQHF. The CDR3 nucleotides read TGTGCCAGCACTTTAGGTGGGGGGTATAATCAGCCCCAGCATTTT.

This clone occurred a few times. The chain employs TRBV6-5 and TRBJ1-2; D is unclear. Germline CDR1 and CDR2: MNHEY and SVGAGI. Trimming cost V 6 bases and J 4 bases, with 9 bases left between them. CDR3 length: 12 amino acids. CDR3 DNA: TGTGCCAGCAGCCTCTCGACCTATGGCTACACCTTC. Amino acid sequence: CASSLSTYGYTF.

The chain is built from TRBV2 and TRBJ1-2; TRBD1 is a possible D gene (5 bases). CDR1 is SNHLY, CDR2 FYNNEI, per germline. The V and J ends lost 5 bases and 12 bases respectively, with 13 bases between them. The CDR3 is made up of 11 amino acids. The CDR3 here is CASSFQGEDTF. The CDR3 DNA reads as TGTGCCAGCAGTTTTCAGGGTGAAGACACCTTC.

This rearrangement joins TRBV24-1 to TRBJ2-1; possibly TRBD2 for D (6 bases). This CDR3 spans 15 amino acids. The ends were cut back, 5 bases at V and 8 bases at J, with 18 bases in the middle. Germline V gene sequence: CDR1 KGHDR, CDR2 SFDVKD. CDR3 coding DNA: TGTGCCACCAGTGTTCAGGGACTCATCGGGGATGAGCAGTTCTTC. Protein product: CATSVQGLIGDEQFF.

The chain is built from TRBV28 and TRBJ2-3; D may be TRBD2 (5 bases). From germline, CDR1 is MDHEN and CDR2 SYDVKM. V lost 2 bases, J lost 2 bases, and 8 bases lay in between. The CDR3 totals 14 residues. This CDR3 reads CASSLGGTTDTQYF. The CDR3 DNA follows: TGTGCCAGCAGTTTAGGAGGCACCACAGATACGCAGTATTTT.

This chain connects TRBV6-1 to TRBJ1-6; a possible D gene is TRBD1 (5 bases). CDR1 MNHNS and CDR2 SASEGT come from the germline V gene. There are 16 residues in the CDR3. Trimming pared 4 bases from V and 9 bases from J, leaving 19 bases between. This CDR3 is CASSGGVGGLSSPLHF. The CDR3 nucleotides read TGTGCCAGCAGTGGTGGGGTCGGGGGATTAAGTTCACCCCTCCACTTT.

This clone was recorded once. The rearrangement joins TRBV30 to TRBJ2-1; D remains unclear. V lost 0 bases and J lost 0, with 12 bases in between. Germline V gene data show CDR1 as GTSNPN and CDR2 as SVGIG (reference sequence). The CDR3 spans 16 residues. CDR3 sequence (DNA): TGTGCCTGGAGTGTACTACGCGGAAGCTCCTACAATGAGCAGTTCTTC. Amino acid sequence: CAWSVLRGSSYNEQFF. Variable domain in full (rest from reference TRBV30 and TRBJ2-1): SQTIHQWPATLVQPVGSPLSLECTVEGTSNPNLYWYRQAAGRGLQLLFYSVGIGQISSEVPQNLSASRPQDRQFILSSKKLLLSDSGFYLCAWSVLRGSSYNEQFFGPGTRLTVL.

This clone occurred a few times. The chain joins TRBV5-1 to TRBJ2-3; D could derive from TRBD1 or TRBD2 (5 bases each). Trimming removed 4 bases from V and 4 bases from J, with 19 bases in between. Per germline, CDR1 SGHRS and CDR2 YFSETQ. The CDR3 covers 16 residues. The CDR3 DNA reads as TGCGCCAGCAGCCCTGGGACCCTAATAGGGGCAGATACGCAGTATTTT. Translated, it gives CASSPGTLIGADTQYF. The entire variable domain, with the rest obtained from reference TRBV5-1 and TRBJ2-3, is as follows: KAGVTQTPRYLIKTRGQQVTLSCSPISGHRSVSWYQQTPGQGLQFLFEYFSETQRNKGNFPGRFSGRQFSNSRSEMNVSTLELGDSALYLCASSPGTLIGADTQYFGPGTRLTVL.

This clone appeared a few times. The chain couples TRBV10-3 to TRBJ2-3; unclear D gene. The CDR3 is 15 amino acids. Trimming pared 6 bases from V and 2 bases from J, leaving 15 bases between. The germline gives CDR1 ENHRY, CDR2 SYGVKD. The chain's CDR3 is CAISLAQTYTDTQYF. DNA for the CDR3: TGTGCCATCAGCTTAGCCCAAACTTACACAGATACGCAGTATTTT.

V and J are TRBV5-4 and TRBJ2-1, with 11 bases matching TRBD2. The germline V gene has CDR1 SGHNT and CDR2 YYREEE (reference sequence). The CDR3 has 16 residues. V gave up 3 bases and J gave up 8 bases; unmatched junction bases: 10. CDR3 in amino acids: CASSSKLAGEAHEQFF. CDR3 bases: TGTGCCAGCAGCTCAAAACTAGCGGGAGAGGCCCATGAGCAGTTCTTC.

This rearrangement joins TRBV28 to TRBJ1-2; unclear D gene. Germline V gene lookup returns CDR1 MDHEN and CDR2 SYDVKM. This CDR3 contains 12 residues. The V gene lost 5 bases and the J gene lost 1 base, with 5 bases spanning the gap. The CDR3, as DNA: TGTGCCAGCAGTCTCTTTAACTATGGCTACACCTTC. This translates into CASSLFNYGYTF.

The sample holds one count of this clone. One junction end does not reproduce the germline sequence, and a read error may be involved. The gene calls are TRBV29-1 and TRBJ2-3; 14 positions match TRBD2. The CDR3 loop spans 15 amino acids. CDR1 SQVTM and CDR2 ANQGSEA come from the germline V gene. In DNA form, the CDR3 reads TGCAGCGTTTACCGGACTAGCGGGAGGACAGATACACAGTATTTT. Protein sequence: CSVYRTSGRTDTQYF.

V is TRBV19 and J is TRBJ1-5, with 7 bases lining up with TRBD1. With V trimmed by 5 bases and J by 8 bases, 3 bases remained unmatched. CDR1 and CDR2 (germline): LNHDA, SQIVND (reference sequence). CDR3 length equals 12 residues. Here the CDR3 DNA reads TGTGCCAGTAGTTACAGGGGCGAGCCCCAGCATTTT. Translation: CASSYRGEPQHF. Together with reference TRBV19 and TRBJ1-5, the CDR3 gives the full variable domain: DGGITQSPKYLFRKEGQNVTLSCEQNLNHDAMYWYRQDPGQGLRLIYYSQIVNDFQKGDIAEGYSVSREKKESFPLTVTSAQKNPTAFYLCASSYRGEPQHFGDGTRLSIL.

The CDR3 reads CASSVTGSSYNSPLHF. In nucleotides, the CDR3 is TGTGCCAGCAGTGTTACGGGAAGCTCCTATAATTCACCCCTCCACTTT. This chain links TRBV6-2 or TRBV6-3 with TRBJ1-6; D ambiguous. The germline V and J ends were trimmed by 5 bases and 0 bases, with 11 bases remaining between them. The CDR3 contains 16 residues. Germline V lookup: CDR1 MNHEY, CDR2 SVGEGT.

The chain employs TRBV18 and TRBJ2-3; D is unclear. V gave up 3 bases and J gave up 0 bases, with 10 bases separating them. The V gene's germline CDR1 is KGHSH and CDR2 LQKENI. The CDR3 extends over 15 amino acids. CDR3 sequence: CASSPVGRSTDTQYF. DNA of the CDR3: TGTGCCAGCTCACCGGTCGGGCGGAGCACAGATACGCAGTATTTT.